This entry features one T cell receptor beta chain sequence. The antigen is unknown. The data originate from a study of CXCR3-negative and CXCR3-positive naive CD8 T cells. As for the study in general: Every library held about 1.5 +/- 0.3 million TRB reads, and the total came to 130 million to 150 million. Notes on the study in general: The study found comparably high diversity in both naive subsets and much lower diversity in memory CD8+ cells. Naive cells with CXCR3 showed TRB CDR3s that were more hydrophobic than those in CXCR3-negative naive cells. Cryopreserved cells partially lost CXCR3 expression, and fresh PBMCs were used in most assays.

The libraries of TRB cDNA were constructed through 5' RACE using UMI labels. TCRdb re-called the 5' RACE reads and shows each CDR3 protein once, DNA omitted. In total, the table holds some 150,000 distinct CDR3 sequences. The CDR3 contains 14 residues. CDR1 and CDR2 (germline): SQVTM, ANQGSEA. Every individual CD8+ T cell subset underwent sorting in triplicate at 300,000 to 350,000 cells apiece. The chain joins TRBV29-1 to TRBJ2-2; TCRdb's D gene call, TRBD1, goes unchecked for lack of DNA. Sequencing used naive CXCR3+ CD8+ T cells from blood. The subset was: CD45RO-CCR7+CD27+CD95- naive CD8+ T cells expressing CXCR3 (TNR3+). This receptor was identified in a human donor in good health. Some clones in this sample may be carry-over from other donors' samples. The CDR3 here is CSVTGTPNTGELFF.